Below, 22 T cell receptor beta chains from the same sample are listed, as sequenced in a study of shared clonotypes between healthy human individuals. Repertoires were generated with immunoSEQ multiplex PCR, while TCRdb's copy carries only in-frame clones and drops some. Seen here are about 2.4 million clones, 80% to 95% observed once, and the top ten hold approximately 0.36%. Sequencing used naive CD4+ T cells from PBMCs. Documented subset: CD45RA+ positively selected. These receptors were collected from a man younger than 35 in good health. Some clones in this sample may be carry-over from other donors' samples.

The chain carries TRBV28 and TRBJ2-7; tentative D call: TRBD1 (5 bases). Germline V gene data show CDR1 as MDHEN and CDR2 as SYDVKM. Between the trimmed V and J ends, which lost 3 bases and 4 bases, there was a span of 13 bases. The CDR3 has 14 residues. The CDR3 spells CASSFHRPGYEQYF. CDR3 coding DNA: TGTGCCAGCAGTTTCCACAGGCCCGGATACGAGCAGTACTTC.

This chain joins TRBV30 and TRBJ2-2; 7 bases map to TRBD1. The CDR3 is 14 amino acids. Germline V gives CDR1 GTSNPN, CDR2 SVGIG (reference sequence). The junction had 1 base not matched to a gene; V was cut back by 3 bases and J by 0 bases. DNA of the CDR3: TGTGCCTGGAGGACAGGGTCGAACACCGGGGAGCTGTTTTTT. Its protein is CAWRTGSNTGELFF.

V gene TRBV4-3 combines with J gene TRBJ1-4, with 7 bases aligning to TRBD1. The CDR3 spans 16 residues. Germline V gene sequence: CDR1 LGHNA, CDR2 YSLEER. Trimming took 5 bases from V and 7 from J; bases not matched to a gene: 13. The CDR3, as DNA: TGCGCCAGCAGCGAACGAACAGGGGTACCGAGTGAAAAACTGTTTTTT. It translates to CASSERTGVPSEKLFF.

CDR3 DNA: TGTGCCAGCAGTCTCCTGGGAGAGGCCAAAAACATTCAGTACTTC. It translates to CASSLLGEAKNIQYF. This chain links TRBV4-2 with TRBJ2-4; TRBD2 is a possible D gene (5 bases). The CDR3 totals 15 residues. From germline, CDR1 is LGHNA and CDR2 YNFKEQ. V was clipped by 6 bases and J by 1 base, with 13 bases between them.

The CDR3 region has the DNA TGTGCCAGCAGCTCCATTTTAGCGGGTTCCAATGAGCAGTTCTTC. Protein product: CASSSILAGSNEQFF. V is TRBV7-3 and J is TRBJ2-1, with 7 bases lining up with TRBD2. Trimming took 4 bases from V and 6 from J; bases not matched to a gene: 9. The CDR3 is 15 residues long. Germline CDR1 is SGHTA and CDR2 is FQGTGA.

The CDR3 sequence: CASSLEAEQYF. The CDR3 DNA sequence: TGTGCCAGCAGCTTGGAGGCCGAGCAGTACTTC. The chain has TRBV5-6 and TRBJ2-7; D uncertain. The CDR3 consists of 11 residues. V was shortened by 0 bases and J by 6 bases, with 4 bases between the two germline ends. Looked up from germline, CDR1 is SGHDT and CDR2 is YYEEEE.

In DNA, the CDR3 is TGTGCCAGTATACTAGCGGCCCTACGCAACACCGGGGAGCTGTTTTTT. Its protein product is CASILAALRNTGELFF. The chain has TRBV28 and TRBJ2-2; TRBD2 matches at 8 bases. The CDR3 consists of 16 residues. Germline CDR1 MDHEN, CDR2 SYDVKM. V was pared by 9 bases and J by 2 bases, with 11 bases of the junction left unmatched.

The chain is built from TRBV4-2 and TRBJ2-5; D may be TRBD1 or TRBD2 (5 bases each). The germline V gene has CDR1 LGHNA and CDR2 YNFKEQ. The CDR3 sequence is 14 residues long. V gave up 2 bases and J gave up 4 bases, with 11 bases separating them. As DNA, the CDR3 is TGTGCCAGCAGCCAACCGGAGAGGGGAGAGACCCAGTACTTC. This translates into CASSQPERGETQYF.

This rearrangement joins TRBV6-5 to TRBJ2-5; 12 bases fit TRBD2. The J segment lost 5 bases and the V segment lost 5 bases, leaving 6 bases of the junction unmatched. There are 15 residues in the CDR3. Germline V CDR1 and CDR2: MNHEY, SVGAGI. The CDR3 DNA is TGTGCCAGCAGTGTCCCGGGACTAGCGGGTGAGACCCAGTACTTC. This gives the protein CASSVPGLAGETQYF.

Only one count was recorded for this clone. A read error may produce the germline difference seen at one junction end. V usage is TRBV6-5 and J usage is TRBJ2-7; TRBD2 matches 7 bases. The CDR3 consists of 14 residues. CDR1 is MNHEY, CDR2 SVGAGI, per germline. The CDR3 bases are TGTGCCAGCAGCACCCGGGGAGGGAAATACGCGCAGTACTTC. Its translation: CASSTRGGKYAQYF.

As regards this clone: Additional DNA sequences in this sample encode the identical CDR3. This chain connects TRBV5-1 to TRBJ2-3, with TRBD1 matching 7 bases. CDR3 size: 13 residues. Unmatched junction bases numbered 1, after V lost 4 bases and J lost 2 bases. CDR1 and CDR2 (germline): SGHRS, YFSETQ. The CDR3 region is CASSRGPTDTQYF. The CDR3, as DNA: TGCGCCAGCAGCAGGGGGCCCACAGATACGCAGTATTTT.

The chain is built from TRBV10-3 and TRBJ2-7, with 10 bases aligning to TRBD2. Looked up from germline, CDR1 is ENHRY and CDR2 is SYGVKD. There are 13 residues in the CDR3. With V trimmed by 7 bases and J by 3 bases, 3 bases remained unmatched. The CDR3 here is CAIMASGSYEQYF. In DNA, the CDR3 is TGTGCCATCATGGCTAGCGGGAGCTACGAGCAGTACTTC.

As regards this clone: This sample also contains other DNA sequences that code for the same CDR3. V usage is TRBV11-3 and J usage is TRBJ2-3, with 15 nucleotides matching TRBD2. Germline CDR1 is SGHNT and CDR2 is YENEEA. This CDR3 is built from 16 residues. V trimming: 5 bases; J trimming: 4 bases; junction bases outside the gene matches: 4. This CDR3 is CASSLGLAGGADTQYF. CDR3 sequence (DNA): TGTGCCAGCAGCCTGGGACTAGCGGGAGGAGCAGATACGCAGTATTTT.

The V gene is TRBV6-5, the J gene TRBJ2-1; possible D gene TRBD1, 7 bases. V dropped 7 bases and J dropped 3 bases, with 16 bases sitting between them. Germline loops: CDR1 MNHEY, CDR2 SVGAGI. The CDR3 extends over 15 amino acids. The CDR3 loop is CASISRGDRYNEQFF. The CDR3 coding sequence is TGTGCCAGCATCTCCAGGGGGGACCGCTACAATGAGCAGTTCTTC.

As concerns this clone: One end of the junction does not line up with germline, which may come from a read error. The chain employs TRBV15 and TRBJ2-1; tentative D call: TRBD1 (5 bases). The CDR3 extends over 14 amino acids. Germline-derived CDR1 and CDR2 are LNHNV and YYDKDF (reference sequence). The CDR3 sequence is CATTRQRATGEQFF. DNA for the CDR3: TGTGCCACCACCAGACAGAGAGCAACAGGTGAGCAGTTCTTC.

The chain carries TRBV7-9 and TRBJ2-2; 7 nucleotides line up with TRBD2. The germline CDR1 and CDR2 sequences are SEHNR and FQNEAQ (reference sequence). This CDR3 comprises 16 residues. Germline trimming cut 4 bases from V and 1 base from J; bases unmatched to any gene: 6. The CDR3 here is CASSSWGGKNTGELFF. The CDR3 coding sequence is TGTGCCAGCAGCTCATGGGGGGGTAAGAACACCGGGGAGCTGTTTTTT.

In DNA, the CDR3 is TGTGCCAGCAGTGATCGGCGGGGTGGGGGTAAGGTTAACACAGATACGCAGTATTTT. It translates to CASSDRRGGGKVNTDTQYF. The rearrangement uses TRBV28 and TRBJ2-3; D might be TRBD2 (6 bases). Looked up from germline, CDR1 is MDHEN and CDR2 is SYDVKM. V shed 5 bases and J shed 2 bases, with 26 bases lying between them. CDR3 length: 19 residues.

V and J are TRBV5-1 and TRBJ1-4; 9 nucleotides align to TRBD1. This CDR3 region has 16 residues. Trimming at V came to 4 bases and at J to 5 bases, leaving 9 bases not matched to a gene. Germline loops: CDR1 SGHRS, CDR2 YFSETQ. DNA for the CDR3: TGCGCCAGCAGCAGACTGGGACAGGGTCTAAATGAAAAACTGTTTTTT. Translated, it gives CASSRLGQGLNEKLFF.

The gene calls are TRBV7-2 and TRBJ2-6, with TRBD2 matching over 8 bases. V gave up 4 bases and J gave up 0 bases; unmatched junction bases: 2. Germline V gene data show CDR1 as SGHTA and CDR2 as FQGNSA. There are 16 residues in the CDR3. The CDR3 region has the DNA TGTGCCAGCAGCTCCGCGGGGGGCTCTGGGGCCAACGTCCTGACTTTC. Its protein is CASSSAGGSGANVLTF.

The J gene is TRBJ2-2, the V gene TRBV13; the D call may be TRBD1 or TRBD2 (6 bases each). Germline CDR1 PRHDT, CDR2 FYEKMQ (reference sequence). V was trimmed by 1 base and J by 4 bases, leaving 10 bases between them. This CDR3 spans 15 amino acids. CDR3 sequence: CASSLARGGTGELFF. In DNA form, the CDR3 reads TGTGCCAGCAGCTTAGCCAGGGGAGGCACCGGGGAGCTGTTTTTT.

The chain combines TRBV5-1 with TRBJ2-1, with unresolved D. The V gene's germline CDR1 is SGHRS and CDR2 YFSETQ. V lost 1 base to trimming and J lost 0 bases, with 17 bases between them. There are 18 residues in the CDR3. CDR3 bases: TGCGCCAGCAGCTTGCGGGCTAGTCCCGGCCCCTCCTACAATGAGCAGTTCTTC. Its translation is CASSLRASPGPSYNEQFF.

The chain has TRBV19 and TRBJ2-1; D is possibly TRBD1 (7 bases). Deletions cut 4 bases from V and 3 bases from J, with 16 bases between. The CDR3 loop spans 16 amino acids. The germline V gene has CDR1 LNHDA and CDR2 SQIVND (reference sequence). DNA of the CDR3: TGTGCCAGTAGTAGTTCGACAGGGAGGTACTACAATGAGCAGTTCTTC. Translating it yields CASSSSTGRYYNEQFF.